This entry lists 2 T cell receptor beta chains sequenced from one sample in a study of metastatic and nonmetastatic thyroid tumors. MiXCR reprocessed the PCR reads for TCRdb. The sample includes some 38,000 clones, roughly 18% of them seen just once. All patients reached thyroid surgery having received no treatment beforehand. Sequenced input: blood. The source is a female donor with papillary thyroid cancer or a benign thyroid nodule (not recorded which). Some clones in this sample may be carry-over from other donors' samples.

This clone was seen at least ten times. The V and J genes are TRBV6-1 and TRBJ2-6, with unresolved D. CDR3 length: 14 amino acids. The V gene lost 5 bases and the J gene lost 2 bases, with 7 bases spanning the gap. Germline V lookup: CDR1 MNHNS, CDR2 SASEGT. CDR3 in DNA: TGTGCCAGCAGTCTAGAGACTGGGGCCAACGTCCTGACTTTC. It encodes CASSLETGANVLTF.

This clone was found many times. Since a much larger clone is just one base distant, this may be a read error. The chain is built from TRBV4-1 and TRBJ2-1; unclear D gene. The CDR3 sequence is 11 residues long. V shed 3 bases and J shed 4 bases, with 1 base lying between them. The germline CDR1 and CDR2 sequences are MGHRA and YSYEKL. The CDR3 DNA is TGCGCCAGCAGCCAGTACAATGAGCAGTTCTTC. Its protein product is CASSQYNEQFF.